This T cell receptor beta chain was identified during a study of T-cell reconstitution after alpha-beta-depleted transplantation in children. Findings and caveats of the study: For some patients, TCRbeta diversity was high at day 60 because of recipient T cells and thymic progenitors that survived. By about two months after transplant, alpha-beta T cells reportedly arose from several hundred graft clones that had expanded. T-cell numbers and diversity, one year after transplant, stemmed largely from T cells that were newly produced.

The TCRbeta library was prepared with unique molecular identifiers. TCRdb reprocessed the PCR reads via MiXCR and lists one record per CDR3 protein. Among some 110,000 distinct CDR3 sequences listed, about a tenth were seen once. This CDR3 spans 14 amino acids. V dropped 4 bases and J dropped 4; count of bases not matched to a gene: 5. Germline loops: CDR1 SGHRS, CDR2 YFSETQ. This clonotype was picked up many times. Antigen specificity is unknown. This chain links TRBV5-1 with TRBJ2-1; 7 bases are a match to TRBD1. The sequenced sample was PBMCs, obtained before TCRalphabeta/CD19-depleted stem cell transplant. The TCR comes from a boy aged 2 to 10 with acute lymphoblastic leukemia, due to receive a stem cell transplant. The CDR3 sequence is CASSLDRVYNEQFF. CDR3 sequence (DNA): TGCGCCAGCAGCCTCGACAGGGTGTACAATGAGCAGTTCTTC.